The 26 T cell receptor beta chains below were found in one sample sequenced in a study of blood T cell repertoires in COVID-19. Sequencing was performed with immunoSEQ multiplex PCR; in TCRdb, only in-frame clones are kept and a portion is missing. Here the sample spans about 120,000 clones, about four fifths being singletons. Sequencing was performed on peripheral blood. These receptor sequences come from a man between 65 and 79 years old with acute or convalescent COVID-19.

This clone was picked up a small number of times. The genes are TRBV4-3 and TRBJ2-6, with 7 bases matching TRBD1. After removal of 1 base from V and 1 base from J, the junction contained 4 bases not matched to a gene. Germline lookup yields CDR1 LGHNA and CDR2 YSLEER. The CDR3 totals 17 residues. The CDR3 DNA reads TGCGCCAGCAGCCAAGGACAGGGATTTTCTGGGGCCAACGTCCTGACTTTC. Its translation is CASSQGQGFSGANVLTF.

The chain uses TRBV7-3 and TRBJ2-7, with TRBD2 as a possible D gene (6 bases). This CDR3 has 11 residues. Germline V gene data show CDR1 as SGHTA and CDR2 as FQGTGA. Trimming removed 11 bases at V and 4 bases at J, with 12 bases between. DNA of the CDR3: TGTGCCGTCGGAGGAGGGTACGAGCAGTACTTC. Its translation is CAVGGGYEQYF.

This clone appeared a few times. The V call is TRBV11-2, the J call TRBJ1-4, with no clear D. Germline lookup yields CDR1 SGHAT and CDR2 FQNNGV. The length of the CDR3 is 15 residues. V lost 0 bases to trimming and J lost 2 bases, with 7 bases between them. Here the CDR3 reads CASSLEIGTNEKLFF. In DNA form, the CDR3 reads TGTGCCAGCAGCTTAGAGATCGGGACTAATGAAAAACTGTTTTTT.

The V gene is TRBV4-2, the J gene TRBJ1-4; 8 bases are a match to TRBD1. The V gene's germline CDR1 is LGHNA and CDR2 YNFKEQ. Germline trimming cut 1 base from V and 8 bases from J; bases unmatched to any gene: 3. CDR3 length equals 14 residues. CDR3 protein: CASSQGDRPEKLFF. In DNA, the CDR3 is TGTGCCAGCAGCCAAGGGGACAGGCCCGAAAAACTGTTTTTT.

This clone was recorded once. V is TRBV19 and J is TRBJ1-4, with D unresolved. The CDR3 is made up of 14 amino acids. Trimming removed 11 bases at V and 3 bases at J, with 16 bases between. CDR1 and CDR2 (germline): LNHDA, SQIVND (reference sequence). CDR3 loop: CASNPERANEKLFF. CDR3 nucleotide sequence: TGTGCCTCAAACCCAGAGCGGGCTAATGAAAAACTGTTTTTT.

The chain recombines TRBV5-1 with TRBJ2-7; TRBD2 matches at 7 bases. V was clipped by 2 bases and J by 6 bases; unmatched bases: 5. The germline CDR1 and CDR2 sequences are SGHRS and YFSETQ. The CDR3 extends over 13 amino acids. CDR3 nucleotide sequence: TGCGCCAGCAGCTTATCACGGGGGGTCGAGCAGTACTTC. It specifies CASSLSRGVEQYF.

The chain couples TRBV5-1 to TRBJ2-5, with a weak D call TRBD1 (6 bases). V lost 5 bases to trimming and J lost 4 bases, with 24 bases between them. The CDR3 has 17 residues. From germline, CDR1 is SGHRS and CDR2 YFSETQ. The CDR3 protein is CASRFGIGTWGSETQYF. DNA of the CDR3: TGCGCCAGCAGGTTTGGTATTGGGACATGGGGGTCAGAGACCCAGTACTTC.

The CDR3 region is CASSLVAGRSYNSPLHF. CDR3 sequence (DNA): TGTGCCAGCAGCTTAGTTGCAGGGCGTTCCTATAATTCACCCCTCCACTTT. This chain connects TRBV13 to TRBJ1-6; D may be TRBD1 (5 bases). The germline V gene encodes CDR1 PRHDT and CDR2 FYEKMQ (reference sequence). The CDR3 totals 17 residues. Trimming stripped 1 base from V and 1 base from J, with 11 bases between. Full variable domain (missing parts from reference TRBV13 and TRBJ1-6): AAGVIQSPRHLIKEKRETATLKCYPIPRHDTVYWYQQGPGQDPQFLISFYEKMQSDKGSIPDRFSAQQFSDYHSELNMSSLELGDSALYFCASSLVAGRSYNSPLHFGNGTRLTVT.

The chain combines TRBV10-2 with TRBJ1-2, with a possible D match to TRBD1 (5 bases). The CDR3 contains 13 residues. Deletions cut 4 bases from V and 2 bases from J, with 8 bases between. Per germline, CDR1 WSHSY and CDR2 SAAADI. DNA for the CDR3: TGCGCCAGCAGTGCGACAGAAAACTATGGCTACACCTTC. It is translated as CASSATENYGYTF.

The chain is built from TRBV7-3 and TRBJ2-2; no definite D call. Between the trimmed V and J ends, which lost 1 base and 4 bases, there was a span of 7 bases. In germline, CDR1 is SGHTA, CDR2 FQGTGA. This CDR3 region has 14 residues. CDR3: CASSLSQATGELFF. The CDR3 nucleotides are TGTGCCAGCAGCTTAAGTCAGGCCACCGGGGAGCTGTTTTTT.

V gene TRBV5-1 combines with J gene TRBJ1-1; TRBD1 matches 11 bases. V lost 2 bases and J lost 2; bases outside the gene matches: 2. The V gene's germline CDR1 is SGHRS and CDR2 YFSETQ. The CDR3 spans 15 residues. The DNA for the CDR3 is TGCGCCAGCAGCTTCCGGACAGGGGGCAACACTGAAGCTTTCTTT. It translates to CASSFRTGGNTEAFF.

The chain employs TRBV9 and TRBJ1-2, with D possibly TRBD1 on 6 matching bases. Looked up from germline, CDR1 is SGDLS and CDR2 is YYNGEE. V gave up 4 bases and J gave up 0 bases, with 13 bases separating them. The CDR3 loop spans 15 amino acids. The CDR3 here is CASSPGQRANYGYTF. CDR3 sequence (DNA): TGTGCCAGCAGCCCAGGACAGAGAGCTAACTATGGCTACACCTTC.

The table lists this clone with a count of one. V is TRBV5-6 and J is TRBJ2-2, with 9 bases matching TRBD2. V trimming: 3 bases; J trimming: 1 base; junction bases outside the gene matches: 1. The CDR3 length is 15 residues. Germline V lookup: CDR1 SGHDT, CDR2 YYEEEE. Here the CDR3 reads CASSYSGGNTGELFF. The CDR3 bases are TGTGCCAGCAGCTATAGCGGGGGGAACACCGGGGAGCTGTTTTTT.

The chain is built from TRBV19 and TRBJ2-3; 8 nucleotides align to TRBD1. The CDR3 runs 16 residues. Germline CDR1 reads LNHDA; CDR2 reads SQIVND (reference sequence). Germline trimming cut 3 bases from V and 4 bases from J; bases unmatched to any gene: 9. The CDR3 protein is CASSIPAGGVADTQYF. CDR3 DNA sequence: TGTGCCAGTAGTATCCCCGCAGGGGGCGTCGCAGATACGCAGTATTTT.

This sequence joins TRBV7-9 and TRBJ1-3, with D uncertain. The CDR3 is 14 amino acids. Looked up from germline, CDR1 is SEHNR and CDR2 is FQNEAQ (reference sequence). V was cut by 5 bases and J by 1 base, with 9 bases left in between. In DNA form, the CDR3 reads TGTGCCAGCAGCGCCGGGGTATCTGGAAACACCATATATTTT. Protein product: CASSAGVSGNTIYF.

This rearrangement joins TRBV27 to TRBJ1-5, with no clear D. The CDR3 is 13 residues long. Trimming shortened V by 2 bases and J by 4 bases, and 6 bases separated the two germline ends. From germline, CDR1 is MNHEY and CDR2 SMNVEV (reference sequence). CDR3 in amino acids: CASSLEMNQPQHF. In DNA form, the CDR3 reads TGTGCCAGCAGTTTAGAGATGAATCAGCCCCAGCATTTT.

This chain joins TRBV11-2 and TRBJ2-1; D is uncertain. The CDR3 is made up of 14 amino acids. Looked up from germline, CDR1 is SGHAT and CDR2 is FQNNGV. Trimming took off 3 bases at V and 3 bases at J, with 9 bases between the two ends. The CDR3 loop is CASSFIPGYNEQFF. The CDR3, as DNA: TGTGCCAGCAGCTTTATTCCCGGCTACAATGAGCAGTTCTTC.

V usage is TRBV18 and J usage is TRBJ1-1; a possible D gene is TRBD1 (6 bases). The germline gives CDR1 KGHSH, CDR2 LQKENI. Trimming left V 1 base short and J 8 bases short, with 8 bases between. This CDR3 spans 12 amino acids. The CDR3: CASSPQGEEAFF. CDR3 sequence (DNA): TGTGCCAGCTCACCACAGGGGGAAGAAGCTTTCTTT.

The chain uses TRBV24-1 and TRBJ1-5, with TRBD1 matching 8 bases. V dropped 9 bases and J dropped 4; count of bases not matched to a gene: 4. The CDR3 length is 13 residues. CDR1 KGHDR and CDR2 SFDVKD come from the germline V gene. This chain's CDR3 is CATQGQANQPQHF. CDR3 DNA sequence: TGTGCCACCCAGGGACAGGCTAATCAGCCCCAGCATTTT.

This chain's CDR3 is CSVVGQGHGYTF. The CDR3 DNA reads as TGCAGCGTGGTCGGACAGGGTCACGGCTACACCTTC. The chain couples TRBV29-1 to TRBJ1-2; 8 nucleotides align to TRBD1. J was trimmed by 8 bases and V by 6 bases; bases with no gene match: 8. This CDR3 has 12 residues. From germline, CDR1 is SQVTM and CDR2 ANQGSEA.

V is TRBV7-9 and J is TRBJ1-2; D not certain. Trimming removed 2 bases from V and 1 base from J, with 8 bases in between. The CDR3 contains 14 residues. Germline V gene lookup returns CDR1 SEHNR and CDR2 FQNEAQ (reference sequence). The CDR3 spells CASSLTGGNYGYTF. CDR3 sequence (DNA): TGTGCCAGCAGCTTAACCGGAGGTAACTATGGCTACACCTTC. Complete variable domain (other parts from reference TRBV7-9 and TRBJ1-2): DTGVSQNPRHKITKRGQNVTFRCDPISEHNRLYWYRQTLGQGPEFLTYFQNEAQLEKSRLLSDRFSAERPKGSFSTLEIQRTEQGDSAMYLCASSLTGGNYGYTFGSGTRLTVV.

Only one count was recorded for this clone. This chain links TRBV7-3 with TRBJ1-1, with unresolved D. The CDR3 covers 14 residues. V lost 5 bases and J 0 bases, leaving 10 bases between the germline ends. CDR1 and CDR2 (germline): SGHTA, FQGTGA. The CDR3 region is CASSPHKMNTEAFF. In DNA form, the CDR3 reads TGTGCCAGCAGCCCCCACAAGATGAACACTGAAGCTTTCTTT. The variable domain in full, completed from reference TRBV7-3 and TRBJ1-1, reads GAGVSQTPSNKVTEKGKYVELRCDPISGHTALYWYRQSLGQGPEFLIYFQGTGAADDSGLPNDRFFAVRPEGSVSTLKIQRTERGDSAVYLCASSPHKMNTEAFFGQGTRLTVV.

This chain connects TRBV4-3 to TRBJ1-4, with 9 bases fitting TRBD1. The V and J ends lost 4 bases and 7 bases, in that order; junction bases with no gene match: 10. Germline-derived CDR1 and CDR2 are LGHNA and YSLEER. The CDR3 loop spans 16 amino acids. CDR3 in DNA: TGCGCCAGCAGCCCCGATGGGGGACAGGGAGGTGAAAAACTGTTTTTT. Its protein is CASSPDGGQGGEKLFF.

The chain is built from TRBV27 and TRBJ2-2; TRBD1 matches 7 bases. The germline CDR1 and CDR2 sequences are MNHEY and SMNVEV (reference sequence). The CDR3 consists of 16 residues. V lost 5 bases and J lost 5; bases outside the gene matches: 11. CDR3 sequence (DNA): TGTGCCAGCAGTACCCTCGGGACAGCTAAGACCGGGGAGCTGTTTTTT. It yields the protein CASSTLGTAKTGELFF.

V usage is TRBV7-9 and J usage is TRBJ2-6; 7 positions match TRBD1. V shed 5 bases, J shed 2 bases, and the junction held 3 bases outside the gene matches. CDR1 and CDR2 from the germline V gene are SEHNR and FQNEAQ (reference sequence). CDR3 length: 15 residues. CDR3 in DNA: TGTGCCAGCAGCCAAACAGGGGCTGGGGCCAACGTCCTGACTTTC. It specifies CASSQTGAGANVLTF.

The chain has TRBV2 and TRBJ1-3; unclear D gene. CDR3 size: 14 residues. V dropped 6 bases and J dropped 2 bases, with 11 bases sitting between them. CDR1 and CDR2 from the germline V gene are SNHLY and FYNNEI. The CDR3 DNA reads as TGTGCCAGCAGGTTGGCAGGCCCTGGAAACACCATATATTTT. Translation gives CASRLAGPGNTIYF.